A selection of T cell receptor beta chains follows, all from one sample in a study of blood T cell repertoires in COVID-19. The table came from immunoSEQ multiplex PCR; TCRdb's copy has only in-frame clones and leaves some out. The data show 250,000 to 300,000 clones, roughly 87% seen once. The sample taken for sequencing was peripheral blood. These receptors were obtained from a woman aged 45-60 years who had recovered from COVID-19. Each CDR3 is given with its conserved first and last residue. A D gene is named only where the DNA matches it firmly.

CDR3 | V | D | J
CASRGQTEAFF | TRBV6-5 | NA | TRBJ1-1
CASRSESNSPLHF | TRBV5-1 | NA | TRBJ1-6
CASSYAGVGNQPQHF | TRBV6-5 | NA | TRBJ1-5
CASSPGTGSGYTF | TRBV5-4 | TRBD1 | TRBJ1-2
CASSVAGVRDTQYF | TRBV19 | TRBD2 | TRBJ2-3
CASSPSLGYEQYF | TRBV4-2 | NA | TRBJ2-7
CASSTSGRSYEQYF | TRBV6-5 | TRBD2 | TRBJ2-7
CASSVGGGADTQYF | TRBV27 | TRBD2 | TRBJ2-3
CASSSRQEGTDTQYF | TRBV28 | NA | TRBJ2-3
CASSQDGPLAGVKQYF | TRBV3-1/TRBV3-2 | TRBD2 | TRBJ2-7
CASRSLEGEQFF | TRBV19 | NA | TRBJ2-1
CASSQAPPGQSQAGTQYF | TRBV4-2 | NA | TRBJ2-5
CASSQLAGDYEQYF | TRBV28 | TRBD2 | TRBJ2-7
CASSPSEDSPLHF | TRBV4-1 | NA | TRBJ1-6